A single sample is the source of the 10 T cell receptor beta chains below, sequenced in a study of T-cell reconstitution after alpha-beta-depleted transplantation in children. TCRbeta library preparation incorporated unique molecular identifiers. MiXCR was run by TCRdb on the PCR reads, yielding one entry per CDR3 protein. The sample records a few hundred thousand distinct CDR3 sequences, over 20% being singletons. The sample here was PBMCs, taken before TCRalphabeta/CD19-depleted stem cell transplant. The receptor source for this set is a boy younger than two with Wiskott-Aldrich syndrome, due to receive a stem cell transplant.

The chain joins TRBV5-1 to TRBJ2-3; D possibly corresponds to TRBD2 (6 bases). Germline values: CDR1 SGHRS, CDR2 YFSETQ. The CDR3 sequence is 16 residues long. The V gene lost 3 bases and the J gene lost 2 bases, with 16 bases spanning the gap. This CDR3 reads CASSSLSGALTDTQYF. CDR3 DNA sequence: TGCGCCAGCAGCTCGCTTAGCGGAGCCCTCACAGATACGCAGTATTTT.

The sample holds a few counts of this clonotype. The chain uses TRBV5-6 and TRBJ2-2, with a weak D call TRBD2 (6 bases). V was trimmed by 0 bases and J by 5 bases, leaving 14 bases between them. The CDR3 is 16 amino acids. CDR1 and CDR2 (germline): SGHDT, YYEEEE. CDR3 residues: CASSLGSGGHTGELFF. The CDR3 coding sequence is TGTGCCAGCAGCTTGGGTAGCGGAGGCCATACCGGGGAGCTGTTTTTT.

This clonotype was seen a handful of times. This chain uses TRBV29-1 with TRBJ2-3; TRBD2 matches 7 bases. Germline V gene lookup returns CDR1 SQVTM and CDR2 ANQGSEA. The CDR3 extends over 12 amino acids. The ends lost 7 bases at V and 3 bases at J; junction bases unmatched: 4. This CDR3 is CSGMGGTDTQYF. CDR3 in DNA: TGCAGCGGGATGGGGGGGACAGATACGCAGTATTTT.

The chain links TRBV29-1 to TRBJ1-1; TRBD1 matches 9 bases. The V gene end was trimmed by 7 bases and the J gene end by 4 bases; junction bases not matched to a gene: 10. This CDR3 is built from 14 residues. Per the germline V gene, CDR1 is SQVTM and CDR2 is ANQGSEA. CDR3 residues: CSADRGGVGTEAFF. The CDR3 coding sequence is TGCAGCGCTGACAGGGGGGGGGTCGGCACTGAAGCTTTCTTT.

The gene calls are TRBV7-9 and TRBJ2-7; D might be TRBD1 (6 bases). There are 14 residues in the CDR3. V lost 4 bases and J lost 6, with 16 bases in between. Germline V CDR1 and CDR2: SEHNR, FQNEAQ (reference sequence). The CDR3 sequence is CASSSGDGRGEQYF. The CDR3 DNA reads TGTGCCAGCAGCTCAGGGGACGGTCGGGGCGAGCAGTACTTC.

The table lists this clonotype with a few counts. The rearrangement joins TRBV5-1 to TRBJ1-2; 8 bases are shared with TRBD1. CDR1 and CDR2 (germline): SGHRS, YFSETQ. CDR3 size: 15 residues. V lost 1 base, J lost 5 bases, and 7 bases stayed unmatched. The CDR3 DNA reads as TGCGCCAGCAGCTTGTCGACAGGGGTTGGTTATGGCTACACCTTC. Translated, it gives CASSLSTGVGYGYTF. Looking up the rest from reference TRBV5-1 and TRBJ1-2 gives the full variable domain: KAGVTQTPRYLIKTRGQQVTLSCSPISGHRSVSWYQQTPGQGLQFLFEYFSETQRNKGNFPGRFSGRQFSNSRSEMNVSTLELGDSALYLCASSLSTGVGYGYTFGSGTRLTVV.

This clonotype was observed a handful of times. This chain uses TRBV4-2 with TRBJ1-4; D is possibly TRBD1 (5 bases). V gave up 5 bases and J gave up 10 bases, with 17 bases separating them. This CDR3 contains 14 residues. The germline gives CDR1 LGHNA, CDR2 YNFKEQ. Here the CDR3 reads CASSWWQGPGKLFF. The CDR3 region has the DNA TGTGCCAGCAGCTGGTGGCAGGGCCCCGGAAAACTGTTTTTT.

The chain uses TRBV12-3 or TRBV12-4 and TRBJ1-5; 9 bases fit TRBD1. The CDR3 totals 16 residues. V lost 6 bases and J lost 5; bases outside the gene matches: 11. The DNA of the CDR3 is TGTGCCAGCAGCTTATGGGCCGGGACAGGGCATCAGCCCCAGCATTTT. It translates to CASSLWAGTGHQPQHF.

The table lists this clonotype with a few counts. The V call is TRBV5-6, the J call TRBJ1-2; D is undetermined. V shed 5 bases and J shed 2 bases, with 10 bases lying between them. The length of the CDR3 is 13 residues. CDR1 and CDR2 (germline): SGHDT, YYEEEE. CDR3 in amino acids: CASSSRRNYGYTF. The CDR3 DNA reads as TGTGCCAGCAGTTCCAGGCGAAACTATGGCTACACCTTC.

This chain joins TRBV5-1 and TRBJ2-1, with 10 bases that match TRBD2. V gave up 3 bases and J gave up 5 bases; unmatched junction bases: 5. This CDR3 is built from 15 residues. Germline CDR1 is SGHRS and CDR2 is YFSETQ. The CDR3 DNA reads TGCGCCAGCAGCTCCCTAGCGGGAGAAAACAATGAGCAGTTCTTC. This encodes CASSSLAGENNEQFF.